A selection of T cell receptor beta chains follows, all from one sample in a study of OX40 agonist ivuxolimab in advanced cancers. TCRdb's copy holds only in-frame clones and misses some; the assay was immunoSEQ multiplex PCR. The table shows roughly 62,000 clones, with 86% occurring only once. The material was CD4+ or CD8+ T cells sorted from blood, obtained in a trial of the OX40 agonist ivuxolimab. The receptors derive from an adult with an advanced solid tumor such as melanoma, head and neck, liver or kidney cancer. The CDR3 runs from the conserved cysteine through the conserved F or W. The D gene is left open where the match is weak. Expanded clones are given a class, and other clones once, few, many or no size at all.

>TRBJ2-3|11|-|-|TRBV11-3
CASSQADTQYF
TGTGCCAGCAGCCAGGCGGATACGCAGTATTTT
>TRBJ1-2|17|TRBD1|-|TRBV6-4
CASRTGTGPLSNYGYTF
TGTGCCAGCAGAACCGGGACAGGGCCCCTTTCTAACTATGGCTACACCTTC
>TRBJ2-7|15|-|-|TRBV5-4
CASSPSAARSYEQYF
TGTGCCAGCAGCCCTTCGGCCGCCCGCTCCTACGAGCAGTACTTC
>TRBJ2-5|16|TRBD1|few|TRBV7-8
CASSLLGQGGQETQYF
TGTGCCAGCAGCTTATTGGGACAGGGAGGTCAAGAGACCCAGTACTTC
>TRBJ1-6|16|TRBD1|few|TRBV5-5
CASSAPFTGVNSPLHF
TGTGCCAGCAGCGCTCCGTTTACAGGGGTTAATTCACCCCTCCACTTT
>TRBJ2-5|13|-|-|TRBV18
CASSPGSQETQYF
TGTGCCAGCTCACCAGGGTCCCAAGAGACCCAGTACTTC
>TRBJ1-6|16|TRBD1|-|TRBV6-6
CASQTTKGASNSPLHF
TGTGCCAGCCAAACGACAAAGGGGGCAAGTAATTCACCCCTCCACTTT
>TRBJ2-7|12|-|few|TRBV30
CAWDSGAHEQYF
TGTGCCTGGGATTCCGGGGCCCACGAGCAGTACTTC
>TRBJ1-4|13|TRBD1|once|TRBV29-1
CSAGQGLGEKLFF
TGCAGCGCAGGACAGGGATTAGGTGAAAAACTGTTTTTT
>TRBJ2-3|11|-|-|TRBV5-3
CARSRIDTQYF
TGTGCCAGAAGCCGAATAGATACGCAGTATTTT
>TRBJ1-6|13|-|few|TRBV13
CASSLRGNSPLHF
TGTGCCAGCAGTCTAAGGGGGAATTCACCCCTCCACTTT
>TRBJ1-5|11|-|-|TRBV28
CASSFYGAQHF
TGTGCCAGCAGTTTTTATGGGGCCCAGCATTTT
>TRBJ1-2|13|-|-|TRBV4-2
CASSHPMAFGYTF
TGTGCCAGCAGCCACCCAATGGCATTCGGCTACACCTTC
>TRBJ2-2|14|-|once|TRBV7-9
CAGSGTVDTGELFF
TGTGCCGGCTCCGGGACGGTAGACACCGGGGAGCTGTTTTTT
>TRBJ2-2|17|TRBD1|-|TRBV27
CASSLGTGIFNTGELFF
TGTGCCAGCAGTTTAGGGACAGGGATTTTTAACACCGGGGAGCTGTTTTTT
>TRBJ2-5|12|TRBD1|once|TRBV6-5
CATRQGQETQYF
TGTGCCACCCGACAGGGTCAAGAGACCCAGTACTTC